Below are 13 T cell receptor beta chains sequenced from a single sample in a study of ipilimumab plus nivolumab after autologous stem cell transplantation. Clones were read by immunoSEQ multiplex PCR, and TCRdb kept only the in-frame ones, dropping some. The sample comprises some 19,000 clones, around 82% of which are singletons, and about 6.8% rests with the top ten. The sample consisted of PBMCs, taken in a trial of ipilimumab plus nivolumab as post-transplant consolidation. Receptors originate from a male donor with diffuse large B-cell lymphoma.

The V gene is TRBV7-8, the J gene TRBJ1-5, with a tentative D call TRBD1 (6 bases). The CDR3 runs 15 residues. From germline, CDR1 is SGHVS and CDR2 FQNEAQ. V was shortened by 1 base and J by 4 bases, with 11 bases between the two germline ends. DNA for the CDR3: TGTGCCAGCAGCTTAGAGAGGGGGTTTAATCAGCCCCAGCATTTT. Translated, it gives CASSLERGFNQPQHF.

This clone was picked up one time. This chain joins TRBV5-1 and TRBJ2-3, with 7 bases lining up with TRBD2. CDR1 and CDR2 (germline): SGHRS, YFSETQ. J gave up 6 bases and V 0 bases, and 10 bases lay outside the gene matches. CDR3 length: 16 amino acids. CDR3 coding DNA: TGCGCCAGCAGCTTGGTATCTAGCGGACAAGGGGATACGCAGTATTTT. It is translated as CASSLVSSGQGDTQYF.

This chain links TRBV30 with TRBJ2-1; 9 nucleotides line up with TRBD2. This CDR3 has 14 residues. Germline CDR1 GTSNPN, CDR2 SVGIG (reference sequence). The V segment lost 2 bases and the J segment 6 bases; nucleotides outside the gene matches: 5. The CDR3 DNA reads as TGTGCCTGGAGTAACGGCGGGGGGGGCAATGAGCAGTTCTTC. Protein: CAWSNGGGGNEQFF.

The chain carries TRBV7-9 and TRBJ2-1, with D maybe TRBD2 (7 bases). From germline, CDR1 is SEHNR and CDR2 FQNEAQ (reference sequence). V lost 0 bases to trimming and J lost 7 bases, with 10 bases between them. The CDR3 loop spans 14 amino acids. CDR3 residues: CASSLAGGPNEQFF. CDR3 in DNA: TGTGCCAGCAGCTTAGCGGGGGGGCCGAATGAGCAGTTCTTC.

The chain uses TRBV2 and TRBJ2-1; TRBD1 might be the D (6 bases). The CDR3 loop spans 13 amino acids. Trimming removed 4 bases from V and 6 bases from J, with 10 bases in between. The germline gives CDR1 SNHLY, CDR2 FYNNEI. CDR3 loop: CASSGGLSNEQFF. The CDR3 bases are TGTGCCAGCAGTGGGGGGCTCAGCAATGAGCAGTTCTTC.

V is TRBV12-5 and J is TRBJ1-2; tentatively, D is TRBD1 (6 bases). The CDR3 covers 13 residues. V was pared by 6 bases and J by 4 bases, with 12 bases between. The germline V gene has CDR1 LGHNT and CDR2 FRNRAP. The CDR3 sequence is CASGPQGTYGYTF. The CDR3 DNA reads as TGTGCTAGTGGGCCACAGGGCACCTATGGCTACACCTTC.

In this sample, this clone turned up once. This chain uses TRBV5-1 with TRBJ1-3, with TRBD1 matching over 7 bases. Germline V gene lookup returns CDR1 SGHRS and CDR2 YFSETQ. V was pared by 4 bases and J by 3 bases, with 4 bases of the junction left unmatched. The CDR3 contains 14 residues. CDR3 coding DNA: TGCGCCAGCAGCCTCGGGACAGTTGGAAACACCATATATTTT. Amino acid sequence: CASSLGTVGNTIYF.

This chain links TRBV13 with TRBJ2-7; D not certain. Trimming removed 5 bases from V and 2 bases from J, with 7 bases in between. This CDR3 contains 12 residues. Per germline, CDR1 PRHDT and CDR2 FYEKMQ (reference sequence). The CDR3: CASSGPTYEQYF. The DNA for the CDR3 is TGTGCCAGCAGCGGGCCTACCTACGAGCAGTACTTC.

The chain uses TRBV6-5 and TRBJ2-5, with no clear D. Trimming removed 6 bases at V and 5 bases at J, with 13 bases between. This CDR3 is 13 amino acids long. Germline lookup yields CDR1 MNHEY and CDR2 SVGAGI. The DNA for the CDR3 is TGTGCCAGCAGCCTGTCGCGTCAGGAGACCCAGTACTTC. It translates to CASSLSRQETQYF.

About this clone itself: Its ends do not fully match the called genes, so a read error is possible. The V and J genes are TRBV7-7 and TRBJ2-2, with D unclear. Germline V gives CDR1 SSHAT, CDR2 FNYEAQ (reference sequence). CDR3 length: 14 residues. The CDR3 DNA follows: TGTGCTAGCAGCTTAGGGCGATCCACCGGGGAGCTGTTTTTT. Protein: CASSLGRSTGELFF.

As concerns this clone: Distinct nucleotide sequences in the sample also encode this CDR3. The gene calls are TRBV5-5 and TRBJ2-3; D is possibly TRBD2 (6 bases). V was shortened by 0 bases and J by 4 bases, with 9 bases between the two germline ends. Germline CDR1 and CDR2: SGHKS and YYEKEE (reference sequence). The CDR3 runs 14 residues. The chain's CDR3 is CASSLEWGADTQYF. DNA for the CDR3: TGTGCCAGCAGCTTGGAATGGGGGGCAGATACGCAGTATTTT.

The V gene is TRBV5-6, the J gene TRBJ2-2, with TRBD2 identical over 8 bases. The junction had 12 bases not matched to a gene; V was cut back by 4 bases and J by 7 bases. The germline CDR1 and CDR2 sequences are SGHDT and YYEEEE. The CDR3 has 16 amino acids. This chain's CDR3 is CASSPGGIAGSGELFF. As DNA, the CDR3 is TGTGCCAGCAGCCCCGGGGGAATAGCGGGGAGCGGGGAGCTGTTTTTT.

The chain is built from TRBV11-2 and TRBJ2-7; no clear D gene. The CDR3 is made up of 14 amino acids. V lost 2 bases, J lost 9 bases, and 17 bases lay in between. The germline CDR1 and CDR2 sequences are SGHAT and FQNNGV. CDR3: CASSLSSAPNVQYF. CDR3 coding DNA: TGTGCCAGCAGCTTATCGTCAGCTCCAAATGTGCAGTACTTC.